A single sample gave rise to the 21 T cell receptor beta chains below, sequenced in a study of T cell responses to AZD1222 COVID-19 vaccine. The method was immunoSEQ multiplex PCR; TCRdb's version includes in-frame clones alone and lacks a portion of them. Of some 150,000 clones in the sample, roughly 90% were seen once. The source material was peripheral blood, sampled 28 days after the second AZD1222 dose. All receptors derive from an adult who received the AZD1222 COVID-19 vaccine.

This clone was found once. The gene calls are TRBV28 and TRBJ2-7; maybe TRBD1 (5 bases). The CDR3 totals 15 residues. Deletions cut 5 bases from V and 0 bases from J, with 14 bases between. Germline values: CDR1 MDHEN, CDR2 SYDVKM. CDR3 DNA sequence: TGTGCCAGCAGTCCCGAGACAGCGAGCTCCTACGAGCAGTACTTC. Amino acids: CASSPETASSYEQYF.

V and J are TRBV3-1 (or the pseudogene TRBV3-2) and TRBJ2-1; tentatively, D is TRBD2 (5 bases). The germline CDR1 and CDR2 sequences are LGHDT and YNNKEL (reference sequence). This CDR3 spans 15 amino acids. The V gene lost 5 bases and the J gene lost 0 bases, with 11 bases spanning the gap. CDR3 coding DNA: TGTGCCAGCAGCGAACGGGGTCTCTCCTACAATGAGCAGTTCTTC. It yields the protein CASSERGLSYNEQFF.

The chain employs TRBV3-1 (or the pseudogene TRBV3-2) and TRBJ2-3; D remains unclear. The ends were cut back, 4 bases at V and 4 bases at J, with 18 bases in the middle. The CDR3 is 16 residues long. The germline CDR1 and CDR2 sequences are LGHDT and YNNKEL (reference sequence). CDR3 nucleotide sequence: TGTGCCAGCAGCCCATCTAACATACCGAAGGCAGATACGCAGTATTTT. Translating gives CASSPSNIPKADTQYF.

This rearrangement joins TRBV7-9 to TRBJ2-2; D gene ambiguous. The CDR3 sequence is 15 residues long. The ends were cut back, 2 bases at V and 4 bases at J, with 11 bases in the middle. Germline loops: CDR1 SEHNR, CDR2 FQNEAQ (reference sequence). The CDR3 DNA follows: TGTGCCAGCAGCTTAACGCTGTCCGCCACCGGGGAGCTGTTTTTT. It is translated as CASSLTLSATGELFF. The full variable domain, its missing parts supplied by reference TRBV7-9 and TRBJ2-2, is DTGVSQNPRHKITKRGQNVTFRCDPISEHNRLYWYRQTLGQGPEFLTYFQNEAQLEKSRLLSDRFSAERPKGSFSTLEIQRTEQGDSAMYLCASSLTLSATGELFFGEGSRLTVL.

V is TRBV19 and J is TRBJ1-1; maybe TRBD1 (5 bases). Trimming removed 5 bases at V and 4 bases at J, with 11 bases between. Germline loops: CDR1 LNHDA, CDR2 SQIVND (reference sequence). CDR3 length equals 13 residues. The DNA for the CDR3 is TGTGCCAGTAGTGGCAGGGTCGGCACTGAAGCTTTCTTT. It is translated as CASSGRVGTEAFF.

The CDR3 protein is CASSFQGNQPQHF. In nucleotides, the CDR3 is TGTGCCAGCAGCTTTCAGGGAAATCAGCCCCAGCATTTT. V usage is TRBV11-2 and J usage is TRBJ1-5, with D possibly matching TRBD1 (5 bases). Trimming removed 3 bases at V and 4 bases at J, with 7 bases between. Germline V gives CDR1 SGHAT, CDR2 FQNNGV. The length of the CDR3 is 13 residues. Variable domain in full (rest from reference TRBV11-2 and TRBJ1-5): EAGVAQSPRYKIIEKRQSVAFWCNPISGHATLYWYQQILGQGPKLLIQFQNNGVVDDSQLPKDRFSAERLKGVDSTLKIQPAKLEDSAVYLCASSFQGNQPQHFGDGTRLSIL.

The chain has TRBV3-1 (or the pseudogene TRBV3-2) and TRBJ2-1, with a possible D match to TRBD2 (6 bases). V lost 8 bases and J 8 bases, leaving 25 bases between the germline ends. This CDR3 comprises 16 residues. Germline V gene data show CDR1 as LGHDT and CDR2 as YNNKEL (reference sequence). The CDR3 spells CASSKTPGLLLDEQFF. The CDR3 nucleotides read TGTGCCAGCTCGAAAACCCCGGGACTCCTCCTCGATGAGCAGTTCTTC.

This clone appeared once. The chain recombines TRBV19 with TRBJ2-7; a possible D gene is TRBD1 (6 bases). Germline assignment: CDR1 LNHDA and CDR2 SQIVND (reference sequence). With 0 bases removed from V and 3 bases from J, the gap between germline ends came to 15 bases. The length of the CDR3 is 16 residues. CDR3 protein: CASSIDLAGAGYEQYF. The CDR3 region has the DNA TGTGCCAGTAGTATAGATCTGGCAGGGGCGGGCTACGAGCAGTACTTC.

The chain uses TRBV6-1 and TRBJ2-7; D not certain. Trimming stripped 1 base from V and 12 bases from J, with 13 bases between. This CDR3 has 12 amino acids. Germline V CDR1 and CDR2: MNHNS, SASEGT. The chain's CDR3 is CASSEETRTMYF. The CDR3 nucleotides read TGTGCCAGCAGTGAAGAAACCCGGACCATGTACTTC.

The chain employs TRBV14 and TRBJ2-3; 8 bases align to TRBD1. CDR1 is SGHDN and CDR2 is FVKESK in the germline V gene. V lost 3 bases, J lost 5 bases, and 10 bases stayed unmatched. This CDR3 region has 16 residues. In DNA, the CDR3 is TGTGCCAGCAGCCAGTCCAGGGGGCTACAGGGAGATACGCAGTATTTT. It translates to CASSQSRGLQGDTQYF.

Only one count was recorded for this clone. The CDR3: CAWKQGGTEAFF. The CDR3 nucleotides read TGTGCCTGGAAACAGGGTGGCACTGAAGCTTTCTTT. The chain recombines TRBV30 with TRBJ1-1; perhaps TRBD1 as D (6 bases). Germline V gene lookup returns CDR1 GTSNPN and CDR2 SVGIG (reference sequence). The CDR3 covers 12 residues. Between the trimmed V and J ends, which lost 4 bases and 4 bases, there was a span of 10 bases.

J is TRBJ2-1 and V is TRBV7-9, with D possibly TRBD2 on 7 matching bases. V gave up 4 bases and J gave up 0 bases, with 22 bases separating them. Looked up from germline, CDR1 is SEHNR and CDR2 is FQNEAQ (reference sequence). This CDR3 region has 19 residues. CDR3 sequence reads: CASSSQGGGKKSSYNEQFF. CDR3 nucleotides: TGTGCCAGCAGCTCCCAAGGGGGAGGGAAAAAGAGCTCCTACAATGAGCAGTTCTTC.

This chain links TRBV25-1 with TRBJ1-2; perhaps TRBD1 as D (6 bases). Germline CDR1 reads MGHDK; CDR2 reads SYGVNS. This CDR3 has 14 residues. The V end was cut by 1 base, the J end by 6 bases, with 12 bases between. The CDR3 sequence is CASSEFKGGDGYTF. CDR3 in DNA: TGTGCCAGCAGTGAATTCAAGGGGGGGGATGGCTACACCTTC.

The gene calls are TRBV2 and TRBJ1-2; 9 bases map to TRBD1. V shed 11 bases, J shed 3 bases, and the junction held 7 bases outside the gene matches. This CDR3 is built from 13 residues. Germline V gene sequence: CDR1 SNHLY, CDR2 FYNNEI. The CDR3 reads CAGHRDRDYGYTF. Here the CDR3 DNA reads TGTGCCGGACACCGGGACAGGGACTATGGCTACACCTTC.

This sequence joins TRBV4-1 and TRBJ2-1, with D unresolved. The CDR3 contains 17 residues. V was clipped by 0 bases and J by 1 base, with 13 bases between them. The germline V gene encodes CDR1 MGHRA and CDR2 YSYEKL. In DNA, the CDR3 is TGCGCCAGCAGCCAAGATGATTTTAGTAGTTCCTACAATGAGCAGTTCTTC. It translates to CASSQDDFSSSYNEQFF.

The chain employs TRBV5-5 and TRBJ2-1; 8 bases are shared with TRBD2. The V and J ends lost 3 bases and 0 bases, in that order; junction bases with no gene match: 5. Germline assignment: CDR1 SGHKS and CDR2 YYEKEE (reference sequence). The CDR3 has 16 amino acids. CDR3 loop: CASSSESGSSYNEQFF. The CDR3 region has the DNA TGTGCCAGCAGCTCGGAGAGCGGGAGCTCCTACAATGAGCAGTTCTTC.

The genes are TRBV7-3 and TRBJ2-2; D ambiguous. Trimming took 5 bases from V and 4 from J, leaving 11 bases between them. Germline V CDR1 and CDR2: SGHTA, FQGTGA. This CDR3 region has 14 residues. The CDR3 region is CASSPWGGTGELFF. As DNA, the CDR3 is TGTGCCAGCAGCCCCTGGGGTGGCACCGGGGAGCTGTTTTTT.

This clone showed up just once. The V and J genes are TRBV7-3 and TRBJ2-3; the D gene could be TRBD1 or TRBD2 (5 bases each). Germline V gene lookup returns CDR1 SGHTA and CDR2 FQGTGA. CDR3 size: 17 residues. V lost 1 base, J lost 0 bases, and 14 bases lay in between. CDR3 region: CASSLMILGDSTDTQYF. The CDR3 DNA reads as TGTGCCAGCAGCTTAATGATTCTGGGGGATAGCACAGATACGCAGTATTTT.

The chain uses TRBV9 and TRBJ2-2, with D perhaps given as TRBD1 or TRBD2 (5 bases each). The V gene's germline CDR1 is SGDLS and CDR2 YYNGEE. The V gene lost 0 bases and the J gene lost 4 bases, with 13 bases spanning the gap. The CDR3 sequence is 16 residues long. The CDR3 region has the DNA TGTGCCAGCAGCGTAGGAGAGGGACGGGGCACCGGGGAGCTGTTTTTT. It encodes CASSVGEGRGTGELFF.

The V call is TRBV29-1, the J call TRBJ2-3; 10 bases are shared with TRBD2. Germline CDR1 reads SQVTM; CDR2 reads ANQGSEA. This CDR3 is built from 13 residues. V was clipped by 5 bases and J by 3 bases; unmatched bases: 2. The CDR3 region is CSVSGRVTDTQYF. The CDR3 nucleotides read TGCAGCGTTAGCGGGAGGGTGACAGATACGCAGTATTTT.

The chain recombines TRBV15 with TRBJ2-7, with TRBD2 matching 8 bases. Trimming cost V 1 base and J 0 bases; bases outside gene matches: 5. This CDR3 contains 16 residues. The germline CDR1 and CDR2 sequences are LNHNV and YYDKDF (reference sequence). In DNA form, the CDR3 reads TGTGCCACCAGCAGAGGAAAACTAGCGGACTCCTACGAGCAGTACTTC. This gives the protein CATSRGKLADSYEQYF.